Given below is one T cell receptor (beta chain) in context. TCR beta CDR3 regions were amplified from RNA. TCR CDR3 regions were first amplified by RT-PCR with HTBI primers. TCRdb itself ran the multiplex PCR reads through MiXCR, one entry per CDR3 protein. The data hold about 410,000 distinct CDR3 sequences, with more than 14% observed a single time. This sample holds PBMCs from 10 ml fresh peripheral blood. This entry belongs to a study of T cells in Graves' hyperthyroidism and ophthalmopathy. V was trimmed by 3 bases and J by 0 bases, leaving 9 bases between them. The CDR3 is made up of 15 amino acids.

This receptor was taken from a young woman with Graves' ophthalmopathy. The chain carries TRBV12-3 or TRBV12-4 and TRBJ2-1; maybe TRBD1 (5 bases). Sequencing used blood. The CDR3 DNA follows: TGTGCCAGCAGTTTGTTCCAGGGCTCCTACAATGAGCAGTTCTTC. Protein: CASSLFQGSYNEQFF.